Following are 3 T cell receptor beta chains from one sample sequenced in a study of shared clonotypes between healthy human individuals. Repertoires were generated with immunoSEQ multiplex PCR, while TCRdb's copy carries only in-frame clones and drops some. The sample lists about 580,000 clones, roughly 98% occurring once. Only CD45RO-negative cells positively selected for CCR7 counted as naive CD8 cells, so terminally differentiated effector memory CD45RA+ cells were excluded. The specimen was naive CD8+ T cells sorted from blood. These receptors were collected from a man aged 30 to 39 in good health.

J is TRBJ2-7 and V is TRBV7-9; unclear D gene. Trimming removed 4 bases at V and 2 bases at J, with 12 bases between. Germline loops: CDR1 SEHNR, CDR2 FQNEAQ (reference sequence). The CDR3 is made up of 14 amino acids. The CDR3, as DNA: TGTGCCAGCAGCTCCGACCTGACGACCTACGAGCAGTACTTC. It specifies CASSSDLTTYEQYF.

Note on this clone: Additional DNA sequences in this sample encode the identical CDR3. V gene TRBV7-8 combines with J gene TRBJ2-5; the D gene is possibly TRBD2 (6 bases). The CDR3 loop spans 13 amino acids. Germline CDR1 is SGHVS and CDR2 is FQNEAQ. V was pared by 3 bases and J by 5 bases, with 10 bases between. The CDR3 loop is CASSLGGEETQYF. CDR3 DNA sequence: TGTGCCAGCAGCTTGGGGGGAGAGGAGACCCAGTACTTC.

This chain joins TRBV25-1 and TRBJ1-4; D not certain. The CDR3 is 16 amino acids. In germline, CDR1 is MGHDK, CDR2 SYGVNS. V was pared by 2 bases and J by 8 bases, with 18 bases between. The CDR3 region has the DNA TGTGCCAGCAGTGAAGGCATAAAACTGCGCGACGAAAAACTGTTTTTT. It codes for CASSEGIKLRDEKLFF. Complete variable domain (other parts from reference TRBV25-1 and TRBJ1-4): EADIYQTPRYLVIGTGKKITLECSQTMGHDKMYWYQQDPGMELHLIHYSYGVNSTEKGDLSSESTVSRIRTEHFPLTLESARPSHTSQYLCASSEGIKLRDEKLFFGSGTQLSVL.